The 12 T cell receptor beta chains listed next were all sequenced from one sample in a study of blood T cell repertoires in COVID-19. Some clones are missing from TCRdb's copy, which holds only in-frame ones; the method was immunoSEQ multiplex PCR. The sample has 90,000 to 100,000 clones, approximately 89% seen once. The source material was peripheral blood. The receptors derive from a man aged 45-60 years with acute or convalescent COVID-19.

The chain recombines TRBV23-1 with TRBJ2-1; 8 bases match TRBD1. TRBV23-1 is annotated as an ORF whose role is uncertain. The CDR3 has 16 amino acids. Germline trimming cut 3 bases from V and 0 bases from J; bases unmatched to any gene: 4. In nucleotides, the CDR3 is TGCGCCAGCAGTCATCCGGACAGGGACTCCTACAATGAGCAGTTCTTC. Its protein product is CASSHPDRDSYNEQFF.

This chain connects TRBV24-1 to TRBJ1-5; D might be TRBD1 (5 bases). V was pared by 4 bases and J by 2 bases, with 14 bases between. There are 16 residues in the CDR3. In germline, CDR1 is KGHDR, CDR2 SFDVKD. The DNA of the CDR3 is TGTGCCACCAGTGACCCCCGGTTAGGGGGCAATCAGCCCCAGCATTTT. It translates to CATSDPRLGGNQPQHF.

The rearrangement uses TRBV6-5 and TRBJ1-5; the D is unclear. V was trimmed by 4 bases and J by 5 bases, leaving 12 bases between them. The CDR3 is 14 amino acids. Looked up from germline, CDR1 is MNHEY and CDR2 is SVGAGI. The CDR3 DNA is TGTGCCAGCAGTTCCCGGGCGGGGTATCAGCCCCAGCATTTT. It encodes CASSSRAGYQPQHF.

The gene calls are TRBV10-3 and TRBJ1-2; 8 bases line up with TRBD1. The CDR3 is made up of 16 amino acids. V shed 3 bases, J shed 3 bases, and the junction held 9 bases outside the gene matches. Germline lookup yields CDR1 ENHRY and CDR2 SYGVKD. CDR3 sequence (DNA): TGTGCCATCAGTGACCTTGGGACAGGAATAGACTATGGCTACACCTTC. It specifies CAISDLGTGIDYGYTF.

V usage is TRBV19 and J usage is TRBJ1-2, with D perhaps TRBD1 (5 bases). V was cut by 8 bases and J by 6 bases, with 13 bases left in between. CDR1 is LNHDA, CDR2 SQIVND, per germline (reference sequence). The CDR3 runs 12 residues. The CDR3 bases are TGTGCCAGTTGGGCCAGGGTGGATGGCTACACCTTC. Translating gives CASWARVDGYTF.

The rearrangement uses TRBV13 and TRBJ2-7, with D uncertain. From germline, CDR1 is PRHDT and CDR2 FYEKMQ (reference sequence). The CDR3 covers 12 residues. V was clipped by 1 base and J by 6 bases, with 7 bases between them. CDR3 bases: TGTGCCAGCAGCTTAGACCGGGTCGAGCAGTACTTC. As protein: CASSLDRVEQYF.

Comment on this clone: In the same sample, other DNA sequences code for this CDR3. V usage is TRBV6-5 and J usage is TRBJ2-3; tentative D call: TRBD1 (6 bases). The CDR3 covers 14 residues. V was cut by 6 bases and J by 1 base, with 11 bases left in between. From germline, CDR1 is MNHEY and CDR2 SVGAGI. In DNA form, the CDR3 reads TGTGCCAGCAGGCTACAGGGAGGCACAGATACGCAGTATTTT. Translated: CASRLQGGTDTQYF.

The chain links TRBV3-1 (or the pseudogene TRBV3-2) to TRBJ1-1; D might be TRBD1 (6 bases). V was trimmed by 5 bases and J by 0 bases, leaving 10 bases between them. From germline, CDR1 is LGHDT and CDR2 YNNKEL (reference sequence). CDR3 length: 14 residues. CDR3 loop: CASSARTVNTEAFF. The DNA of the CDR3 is TGTGCCAGCAGCGCACGGACAGTGAACACTGAAGCTTTCTTT.

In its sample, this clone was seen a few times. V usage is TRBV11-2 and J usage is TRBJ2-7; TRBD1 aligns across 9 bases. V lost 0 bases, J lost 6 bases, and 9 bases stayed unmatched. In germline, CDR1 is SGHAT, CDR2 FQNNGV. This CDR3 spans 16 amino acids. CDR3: CASSLDQRQGVSEQYF. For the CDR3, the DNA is TGTGCCAGCAGCTTAGATCAGAGACAGGGGGTAAGCGAGCAGTACTTC. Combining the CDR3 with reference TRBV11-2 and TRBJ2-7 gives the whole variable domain EAGVAQSPRYKIIEKRQSVAFWCNPISGHATLYWYQQILGQGPKLLIQFQNNGVVDDSQLPKDRFSAERLKGVDSTLKIQPAKLEDSAVYLCASSLDQRQGVSEQYFGPGTRLTVT.

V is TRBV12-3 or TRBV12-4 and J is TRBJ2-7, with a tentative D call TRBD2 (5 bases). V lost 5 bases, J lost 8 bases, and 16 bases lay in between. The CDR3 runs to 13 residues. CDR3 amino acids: CASSPDGGKKQYF. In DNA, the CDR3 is TGTGCCAGCAGTCCGGACGGAGGTAAGAAGCAGTACTTC.

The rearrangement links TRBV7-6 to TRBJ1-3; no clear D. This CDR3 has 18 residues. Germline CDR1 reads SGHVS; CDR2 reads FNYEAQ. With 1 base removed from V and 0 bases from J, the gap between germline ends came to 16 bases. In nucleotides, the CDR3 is TGTGCCAGCAGCTTAGATGGCAGTAGAGGCATCTCTGGAAACACCATATATTTT. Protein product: CASSLDGSRGISGNTIYF.

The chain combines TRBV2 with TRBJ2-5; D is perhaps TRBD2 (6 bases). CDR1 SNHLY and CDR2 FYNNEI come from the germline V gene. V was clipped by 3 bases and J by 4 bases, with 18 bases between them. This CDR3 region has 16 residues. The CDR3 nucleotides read TGTGCCAGCAGTGAGGGTTTGGCGGGATCGGGAGAGACCCAGTACTTC. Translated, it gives CASSEGLAGSGETQYF. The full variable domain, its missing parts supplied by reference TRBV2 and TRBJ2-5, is EPEVTQTPSHQVTQMGQEVILRCVPISNHLYFYWYRQILGQKVEFLVSFYNNEISEKSEIFDDQFSVERPDGSNFTLKIRSTKLEDSAMYFCASSEGLAGSGETQYFGPGTRLLVL.